Described below is a single T cell receptor beta chain sequence and its context. Its antigen remains unidentified. The second PCR ran roughly 6 to 11 cycles with a sample-barcoded 5' primer and J-beta primers. TCRdb re-analysed the 5' RACE reads in MiXCR, keeping a single row per CDR3 protein. Found here are around 1,500,000 distinct CDR3 sequences, around two fifths of them singletons; the top ten hold 7.9%. This sample was taken from a study of blood T cells in healthy people across ages. Study conclusions and caveats: Naive CD4+ cells and diversity were both higher in long-lived donors than in aged donors.

Isolating PBMCs gave at least 6 million of these cells per sample. Germline V lookup: CDR1 MNHEY, CDR2 SMNVEV (reference sequence). CDR3 length: 15 residues. V lost 1 base and J lost 0, with 10 bases in between. Sequencing was done on a sample of blood. This receptor was identified in a woman in her late teens or twenties in good health. The chain joins TRBV27 to TRBJ2-7, with D unclear. The CDR3 sequence: CASSLYPVGSYEQYF. The CDR3 DNA reads TGTGCCAGCAGTTTATACCCGGTGGGCTCCTACGAGCAGTACTTC.